This T cell receptor beta chain appears in the sequencing data of a study of blood T cell repertoires in COVID-19. The CDR3 is made up of 14 amino acids. Trimming took off 3 bases at V and 4 bases at J, with 9 bases between the two ends. CDR1 is KGHSH, CDR2 LQKENI, per germline. Generated by immunoSEQ multiplex PCR, the TCRdb table keeps only in-frame clones and is missing some. The sample consists of under 250,000 clones, approximately 91% of them appearing once. The V gene is TRBV18, the J gene TRBJ1-4, with D tentatively TRBD1 (6 bases). The sequenced material came from peripheral blood. The clonotype originates from a young man with COVID-19, enrolled during active disease. The CDR3 protein is CASSPDRFNEKLFF. The DNA of the CDR3 is TGTGCCAGCTCACCCGACAGGTTTAATGAAAAACTGTTTTTT.